These 24 T cell receptor beta chains were all obtained from the same sample, sequenced in a study of T cell responses to AZD1222 COVID-19 vaccine. Libraries were prepared by immunoSEQ multiplex PCR; TCRdb keeps only in-frame clonotypes and omits some of them. This table has fewer than 150,000 clones, roughly 91% appearing once. The material was peripheral blood, obtained 28 days after the second AZD1222 dose. The origin of the receptors is an adult who received the AZD1222 COVID-19 vaccine.

This chain links TRBV6-5 with TRBJ1-5; unclear D gene. The CDR3 length is 12 residues. Between the trimmed V and J ends, which lost 5 bases and 7 bases, there was a span of 9 bases. Germline assignment: CDR1 MNHEY and CDR2 SVGAGI. The CDR3, as DNA: TGTGCCAGCAGTCTCATAGGGCAGCCCCAGCATTTT. This codes for CASSLIGQPQHF.

This rearrangement joins TRBV15 to TRBJ1-1; no reliable D call. Trimming pared 0 bases from V and 10 bases from J, leaving 9 bases between. The germline CDR1 and CDR2 sequences are LNHNV and YYDKDF (reference sequence). The CDR3 contains 12 residues. The CDR3 spells CATSRDLIAAFF. The CDR3 DNA reads as TGTGCCACCAGCAGAGACCTAATCGCAGCTTTCTTT.

This clone has just a few counts. The gene calls are TRBV30 and TRBJ1-6; 11 nucleotides align to TRBD1. The CDR3 sequence is 14 residues long. In germline, CDR1 is GTSNPN, CDR2 SVGIG (reference sequence). V trimming: 2 bases; J trimming: 10 bases; junction bases outside the gene matches: 4. The CDR3 DNA is TGTGCCTGGAGTTGGGGACAGGGGGACTCACCCCTCCACTTT. Protein: CAWSWGQGDSPLHF.

This clone showed up just once. CDR3 region: CASSVEWAGGASTEAFF. CDR3 DNA sequence: TGTGCCAGCAGCGTAGAGTGGGCAGGGGGCGCGAGCACTGAAGCTTTCTTT. The chain combines TRBV9 with TRBJ1-1; 8 bases fit TRBD1. Trimming took 0 bases from V and 4 from J; bases not matched to a gene: 11. In germline, CDR1 is SGDLS, CDR2 YYNGEE. The CDR3 is made up of 17 amino acids.

The chain combines TRBV5-1 with TRBJ2-5; 7 bases line up with TRBD1. There are 15 residues in the CDR3. Germline V gene lookup returns CDR1 SGHRS and CDR2 YFSETQ. Losses at the gene ends were 1 base for V and 3 bases for J; bases not matched to a gene: 6. Written as DNA, the CDR3 is TGCGCCAGCAGCTTGCCGAGACAGGGAGAAGAGACCCAGTACTTC. Protein sequence: CASSLPRQGEETQYF.

This clone was counted once. V gene TRBV4-3 combines with J gene TRBJ1-6, with D possibly matching TRBD1 (5 bases). The CDR3 is 17 amino acids. Germline lookup yields CDR1 LGHNA and CDR2 YSLEER. Trimming shortened V by 1 base and J by 8 bases, and 18 bases separated the two germline ends. This CDR3 is CASSQVIGGGSDSPLHF. For the CDR3, the DNA is TGCGCCAGCAGCCAAGTTATCGGCGGGGGTTCCGATTCACCCCTCCACTTT.

The CDR3, as DNA: TGTGCCAGCAGCCGAAACAGGGATTACGAGCAGTACTTC. Its translation is CASSRNRDYEQYF. The rearrangement joins TRBV11-3 to TRBJ2-7, with D maybe TRBD1 (6 bases). The germline V and J ends were trimmed by 5 bases and 4 bases, with 12 bases remaining between them. This CDR3 region has 13 residues. In germline, CDR1 is SGHNT, CDR2 YENEEA.

A single count supports this clone. The V gene is TRBV6-6, the J gene TRBJ2-3, with 9 positions matching TRBD2. Germline values: CDR1 MNHNY, CDR2 SVGAGI (reference sequence). V dropped 6 bases and J dropped 2; count of bases not matched to a gene: 9. This CDR3 region has 16 residues. The CDR3: CASSQLTSGPTDTQYF. The CDR3, as DNA: TGTGCCAGCAGCCAGCTGACTAGCGGACCCACAGATACGCAGTATTTT.

The V and J genes are TRBV7-2 and TRBJ2-3; no reliable D call. The V gene lost 2 bases and the J gene lost 0 bases, with 9 bases spanning the gap. Germline-derived CDR1 and CDR2 are SGHTA and FQGNSA. CDR3 size: 15 residues. The chain's CDR3 is CASSLTYSSTDTQYF. CDR3 DNA sequence: TGTGCCAGCAGCTTAACATATTCTAGCACAGATACGCAGTATTTT.

The chain is built from TRBV5-4 and TRBJ1-2; 8 bases fit TRBD1. CDR1 and CDR2 (germline): SGHNT, YYREEE (reference sequence). Trimming removed 5 bases from V and 4 bases from J; junction bases left unmatched: 4. This CDR3 has 13 amino acids. The CDR3 region has the DNA TGTGCCAGCAGTCATACAGGGGGCTATGGCTACACCTTC. This gives the protein CASSHTGGYGYTF.

The chain couples TRBV5-4 to TRBJ2-1, with TRBD2 matching over 12 bases. The CDR3 runs 18 residues. After removal of 1 base from V and 4 bases from J, the junction contained 9 bases not matched to a gene. CDR1 SGHNT and CDR2 YYREEE come from the germline V gene (reference sequence). This CDR3 is CASSLILAGGSIYNEQFF. CDR3 coding DNA: TGTGCCAGCAGCTTGATACTAGCGGGGGGTTCGATATACAATGAGCAGTTCTTC.

The chain employs TRBV5-1 and TRBJ1-1, with TRBD1 identical over 8 bases. Trimming at V came to 3 bases and at J to 6 bases, leaving 7 bases not matched to a gene. CDR1 and CDR2 (germline): SGHRS, YFSETQ. This CDR3 spans 14 amino acids. The CDR3 DNA follows: TGCGCCAGCAGCTCAGGGGGCATTCTTGCTGAAGCTTTCTTT. Translation gives CASSSGGILAEAFF.

V usage is TRBV5-1 and J usage is TRBJ2-5, with D possibly called TRBD1 or TRBD2 (5 bases each). The CDR3 has 15 amino acids. Germline lookup yields CDR1 SGHRS and CDR2 YFSETQ. The V and J ends lost 3 bases and 5 bases respectively, with 17 bases between them. CDR3 DNA: TGCGCCAGCAGCTGGAGAGGGGATGAGCTGGAGACCCAGTACTTC. It codes for CASSWRGDELETQYF.

The sample holds one count of this clone. The rearrangement joins TRBV7-9 to TRBJ2-4; TRBD1 or TRBD2 may be the D gene (5 bases each). CDR3 length equals 17 residues. Germline values: CDR1 SEHNR, CDR2 FQNEAQ (reference sequence). Between the trimmed V and J ends, which lost 5 bases and 3 bases, there was a span of 20 bases. The CDR3 reads CASSQVGTSWDKNIQYF. The DNA of the CDR3 is TGTGCCAGCAGCCAAGTTGGGACGTCTTGGGACAAAAACATTCAGTACTTC.

The chain uses TRBV10-3 and TRBJ1-2; D remains ambiguous. CDR1 is ENHRY and CDR2 is SYGVKD in the germline V gene. Deletions cut 10 bases from V and 1 base from J, with 10 bases between. CDR3 length: 12 amino acids. The CDR3 coding sequence is TGTGCCACCCAGAGGGTTAACTATGGCTACACCTTC. Its translation: CATQRVNYGYTF.

J is TRBJ2-5 and V is TRBV7-9; no clear D gene. Deletions cut 5 bases from V and 0 bases from J, with 4 bases between. Per the germline V gene, CDR1 is SEHNR and CDR2 is FQNEAQ (reference sequence). The CDR3 consists of 12 residues. The CDR3 nucleotides read TGTGCCAGCAGCCAGTACCAAGAGACCCAGTACTTC. Translation gives CASSQYQETQYF.

This chain connects TRBV6-2 or TRBV6-3 to TRBJ2-5; 7 positions match TRBD1. Germline assignment: CDR1 MNHEY and CDR2 SVGEGT. The CDR3 runs 14 residues. The ends lost 5 bases at V and 8 bases at J; junction bases unmatched: 11. CDR3 region: CASSPRTGLVTQYF. The CDR3 bases are TGTGCCAGCAGTCCCCGGACAGGTTTGGTTACCCAGTACTTC.

The gene calls are TRBV5-4 and TRBJ2-3, with D uncertain. The CDR3 is 14 amino acids. The V and J ends lost 4 bases and 3 bases respectively, with 12 bases between them. In germline, CDR1 is SGHNT, CDR2 YYREEE (reference sequence). The CDR3 region has the DNA TGTGCCAGCAGCCTACCAGATGGAACAGATACGCAGTATTTT. It specifies CASSLPDGTDTQYF.

The rearrangement links TRBV30 to TRBJ1-2, with 8 positions matching TRBD1. The germline V gene encodes CDR1 GTSNPN and CDR2 SVGIG (reference sequence). J gave up 5 bases and V 0 bases, and 5 bases lay outside the gene matches. This CDR3 spans 14 amino acids. The CDR3 DNA reads as TGTGCCTGGAGTGTAACAGGGGGAGGGTATGGCTACACCTTC. Translating gives CAWSVTGGGYGYTF. Complete variable domain (other parts from reference TRBV30 and TRBJ1-2): SQTIHQWPATLVQPVGSPLSLECTVEGTSNPNLYWYRQAAGRGLQLLFYSVGIGQISSEVPQNLSASRPQDRQFILSSKKLLLSDSGFYLCAWSVTGGGYGYTFGSGTRLTVV.

J is TRBJ2-2 and V is TRBV19; D possibly corresponds to TRBD1 (6 bases). The CDR3 extends over 17 amino acids. The germline gives CDR1 LNHDA, CDR2 SQIVND (reference sequence). Deletions cut 4 bases from V and 3 bases from J, with 18 bases between. The chain's CDR3 is CASSNTRAEGDTGELFF. The CDR3 DNA reads TGTGCCAGTAGTAACACACGGGCCGAGGGGGACACCGGGGAGCTGTTTTTT. Combining the CDR3 with reference TRBV19 and TRBJ2-2 gives the whole variable domain DGGITQSPKYLFRKEGQNVTLSCEQNLNHDAMYWYRQDPGQGLRLIYYSQIVNDFQKGDIAEGYSVSREKKESFPLTVTSAQKNPTAFYLCASSNTRAEGDTGELFFGEGSRLTVL.

The chain joins TRBV7-3 to TRBJ2-5; the match to TRBD1 covers 9 bases. Germline V CDR1 and CDR2: SGHTA, FQGTGA. The CDR3 loop spans 16 amino acids. Trimming took 5 bases from V and 5 from J; bases not matched to a gene: 12. The CDR3 sequence: CASSPSGQGGGETQYF. The CDR3 coding sequence is TGTGCCAGCAGCCCATCGGGACAGGGAGGAGGGGAGACCCAGTACTTC.

The chain couples TRBV28 to TRBJ1-4, with 9 bases matching TRBD1. Germline V CDR1 and CDR2: MDHEN, SYDVKM. J lost 10 bases, V lost 6 bases, and 12 bases had no gene match. The CDR3 is 15 amino acids. Here the CDR3 DNA reads TGTGCCAGCAGGGGGTCGGGACAGGGCCTATTAAAACTGTTTTTT. Protein: CASRGSGQGLLKLFF.

This clone was counted once. The V and J genes are TRBV28 and TRBJ1-5; D not certain. CDR1 and CDR2 from the germline V gene are MDHEN and SYDVKM. V was pared by 3 bases and J by 0 bases, with 12 bases between. The length of the CDR3 is 16 residues. The CDR3 region has the DNA TGTGCCAGCAGTTTTACGGCGGTCCTTAGCAATCAGCCCCAGCATTTT. Translating gives CASSFTAVLSNQPQHF.

CDR3 in amino acids: CASSLDRAGQPQHF. The CDR3 region has the DNA TGTGCCAGCAGCCTGGACAGGGCGGGTCAGCCCCAGCATTTT. The chain links TRBV7-9 to TRBJ1-5; TRBD1 matches at 8 bases. Germline assignment: CDR1 SEHNR and CDR2 FQNEAQ (reference sequence). V gave up 5 bases and J gave up 6 bases; unmatched junction bases: 6. The CDR3 covers 14 residues.